The 15 T cell receptor beta chains listed next were all sequenced from one sample in a study of metastatic and nonmetastatic thyroid tumors. Using MiXCR, TCRdb reanalyzed the PCR reads. Of around 17,000 clones listed, under 35% were seen once; the top ten hold around 15%. There were no patients who had received any treatment before thyroid surgery. The sample was tumor tissue. Receptors were obtained from a female donor with papillary thyroid cancer or a benign thyroid nodule (not recorded which). Some clones in this sample may be carry-over from other donors' samples.

The CDR3 region has the DNA TGTGCCAGCAGTTCCGGACAGGGGGCCGGGGAGCTGTTTTTT. Residues: CASSSGQGAGELFF. The chain is built from TRBV6-1 and TRBJ2-2; 10 positions match TRBD1. Unmatched junction bases numbered 3, after V lost 5 bases and J lost 6 bases. This CDR3 comprises 14 residues. The germline V gene encodes CDR1 MNHNS and CDR2 SASEGT.

This chain connects TRBV7-2 to TRBJ2-7; D is uncertain. V was trimmed by 2 bases and J by 3 bases, leaving 14 bases between them. CDR3 length: 15 amino acids. CDR1 and CDR2 from the germline V gene are SGHTA and FQGNSA. The CDR3 DNA sequence: TGTGCCAGCAGCTTAAGCTTTACGGGCAACTACGAGCAGTACTTC. It codes for CASSLSFTGNYEQYF.

There are a few counts of this clone. The genes are TRBV28 and TRBJ2-7; a weak D match, TRBD1 (6 bases). This CDR3 region has 16 residues. V was pared by 5 bases and J by 0 bases, with 17 bases between. Germline assignment: CDR1 MDHEN and CDR2 SYDVKM. The CDR3 loop reads CASSAHDRLTSYEQYF. CDR3 DNA: TGTGCCAGCAGTGCCCACGACAGGCTCACCTCCTACGAGCAGTACTTC.

This clone was detected ten times or more. V is TRBV5-6 and J is TRBJ2-2; 8 positions match TRBD2. Germline lookup yields CDR1 SGHDT and CDR2 YYEEEE. Trimming removed 3 bases from V and 5 bases from J; junction bases left unmatched: 9. The CDR3 covers 16 residues. The CDR3 region is CASSSRAGGGTGELFF. CDR3 DNA: TGTGCCAGCAGCTCGAGGGCGGGAGGCGGTACCGGGGAGCTGTTTTTT.

The V call is TRBV19, the J call TRBJ1-2, with D perhaps TRBD1 (6 bases). V lost 7 bases to trimming and J lost 1 base, with 22 bases between them. The CDR3 runs 17 residues. Germline values: CDR1 LNHDA, CDR2 SQIVND (reference sequence). CDR3 DNA: TGTGCCAGTAAAGTTGGGCAGGGGCTGGACATTAACTATGGCTACACCTTC. Amino acids: CASKVGQGLDINYGYTF.

This clone came up a few times. The CDR3: CASSLGTNNEQFF. In nucleotides, the CDR3 is TGTGCCAGCAGTTTGGGGACAAACAATGAGCAGTTCTTC. The chain recombines TRBV12-3 or TRBV12-4 with TRBJ2-1; TRBD1 might be the D (6 bases). With 3 bases removed from V and 5 bases from J, the gap between germline ends came to 8 bases. This CDR3 spans 13 amino acids.

This clone was seen many times. The rearrangement uses TRBV4-1 and TRBJ1-6; 7 bases are shared with TRBD1. The CDR3 is made up of 16 amino acids. V lost 2 bases and J lost 4; bases outside the gene matches: 5. The germline V gene encodes CDR1 MGHRA and CDR2 YSYEKL. The CDR3 coding sequence is TGCGCCAGCAGCCAATTCCCGGGACAGTATAATTCACCCCTCCACTTT. It is translated as CASSQFPGQYNSPLHF.

This clone counts as medium-sized. The rearrangement uses TRBV18 and TRBJ2-7; 7 nucleotides align to TRBD2. The J segment lost 5 bases and the V segment lost 2 bases, leaving 6 bases of the junction unmatched. CDR3 length: 14 residues. The V gene's germline CDR1 is KGHSH and CDR2 LQKENI. The CDR3 coding sequence is TGTGCCAGCTCACCAGACGGGGAGGGTCACGAGCAGTACTTC. It encodes CASSPDGEGHEQYF.

This clone was seen repeatedly, ten times or more. J is TRBJ1-1 and V is TRBV19; no clear D gene. CDR3 length equals 13 residues. V gave up 4 bases and J gave up 0 bases, with 6 bases separating them. Germline loops: CDR1 LNHDA, CDR2 SQIVND (reference sequence). CDR3: CASSTVLNTEAFF. DNA of the CDR3: TGTGCCAGTAGTACAGTATTGAACACTGAAGCTTTCTTT.

The J gene is TRBJ2-7, the V gene TRBV5-1, with 10 positions matching TRBD1. The CDR3 extends over 14 amino acids. The germline V gene encodes CDR1 SGHRS and CDR2 YFSETQ. The V segment lost 4 bases and the J segment 1 base; nucleotides outside the gene matches: 2. The CDR3 DNA reads as TGCGCCAGCAGCAGGACAGGGGGATCCTACGAGCAGTACTTC. It is translated as CASSRTGGSYEQYF.

The table lists this clone with a count of one. The genes are TRBV4-1 and TRBJ2-7, with a weak D call TRBD2 (6 bases). The germline gives CDR1 MGHRA, CDR2 YSYEKL. Deletions cut 4 bases from V and 5 bases from J, with 15 bases between. This CDR3 is 14 amino acids long. CDR3 region: CASSPRLTSHEQYF. The CDR3 region has the DNA TGCGCCAGCAGCCCCCGACTAACTAGCCACGAGCAGTACTTC.

Concerning this clone itself: The junction departs from the called germline gene at one end, perhaps through a read error. The J gene is TRBJ1-1, the V gene TRBV25-1; D gene unclear. CDR1 MGHDK and CDR2 SYGVNS come from the germline V gene. This CDR3 spans 12 amino acids. CDR3 in amino acids: CVSSEGLTEAFF. For the CDR3, the DNA is TGTGTCAGCAGTGAAGGATTGACTGAAGCTTTCTTT.

The V and J genes are TRBV28 and TRBJ2-7; TRBD2 aligns across 7 bases. V lost 7 bases and J lost 7; bases outside the gene matches: 16. Germline assignment: CDR1 MDHEN and CDR2 SYDVKM. The length of the CDR3 is 15 residues. The CDR3 loop is CASKRAGRESGEQYF. In DNA, the CDR3 is TGTGCCAGCAAGAGAGCAGGGAGGGAGAGCGGGGAGCAGTACTTC.

In its sample, this clone was seen many times. The chain employs TRBV4-1 and TRBJ2-4, with TRBD1 matching 9 bases. CDR1 is MGHRA and CDR2 is YSYEKL in the germline V gene. The CDR3 has 14 residues. Trimming removed 7 bases from V and 3 bases from J; junction bases left unmatched: 4. The CDR3 here is CASTSTGGKNIQYF. CDR3 sequence (DNA): TGCGCCAGCACCTCGACAGGGGGCAAAAACATTCAGTACTTC.

This clone was counted many times. The gene calls are TRBV5-4 and TRBJ2-1; D not resolved. Germline values: CDR1 SGHNT, CDR2 YYREEE (reference sequence). V was cut by 2 bases and J by 11 bases, with 11 bases left in between. The CDR3 extends over 12 amino acids. Here the CDR3 reads CASSLERRKQFF. The CDR3 DNA reads TGTGCCAGCAGCTTAGAACGGAGAAAGCAGTTCTTC.